One sample yielded the 14 T cell receptor beta chains listed below, sequenced in a study of memory CD4+ T cells and cytomegalovirus serostatus. The sort gate was single viable CD3+CD4+CD8-CD45RO+ cells for memory CD4+ T cells. Sequenced by immunoSEQ multiplex PCR; TCRdb stores in-frame clones only, minus some. The repertoire has 30,000 to 40,000 clones, 75% to 80% of them found once; the top ten carry 0.78%. The sample taken for sequencing was memory CD4+ T cells from blood. The receptors come from an adult in good health and CMV-seronegative.

This clone was picked up one time. This sequence joins TRBV15 and TRBJ1-6; D is uncertain. V was pared by 0 bases and J by 4 bases, with 10 bases between. The germline V gene encodes CDR1 LNHNV and CDR2 YYDKDF (reference sequence). The CDR3 totals 16 residues. The CDR3 region has the DNA TGTGCCACCAGCAGAGATTTTCGCCAGTATAATTCACCCCTCCACTTT. Translated: CATSRDFRQYNSPLHF.

This chain connects TRBV5-4 to TRBJ1-2, with no clear D. V lost 0 bases, J lost 4 bases, and 7 bases lay in between. The germline V gene has CDR1 SGHNT and CDR2 YYREEE (reference sequence). The length of the CDR3 is 13 residues. CDR3 sequence (DNA): TGTGCCAGCAGCTTGGACTCGAGCTATGGCTACACCTTC. Protein: CASSLDSSYGYTF.

This clone has a handful of counts. The J gene is TRBJ1-6, the V gene TRBV2; D is possibly TRBD1 (5 bases). This CDR3 spans 14 amino acids. V lost 8 bases, J lost 9 bases, and 17 bases lay in between. Germline CDR1 reads SNHLY; CDR2 reads FYNNEI. The CDR3 coding sequence is TGTGCCAGCCACCCGCCCCCAGGGCTTTCACCCCTCCACTTT. It codes for CASHPPPGLSPLHF.

The V call is TRBV7-8, the J call TRBJ1-3; D ambiguous. V was clipped by 9 bases and J by 0 bases, with 15 bases between them. CDR3 size: 15 residues. CDR1 is SGHVS and CDR2 is FQNEAQ in the germline V gene. In DNA form, the CDR3 reads TGTGCCAGTACGGGTTCCCCAACCTCTGGAAACACCATATATTTT. This translates into CASTGSPTSGNTIYF.

This clone was counted only a few times. V gene TRBV2 combines with J gene TRBJ1-5; D possibly corresponds to TRBD1 (5 bases). The CDR3 has 14 residues. The V end lost 4 bases, the J end lost 7 bases, and 14 bases lay between the germline ends. Germline V gene data show CDR1 as SNHLY and CDR2 as FYNNEI. In nucleotides, the CDR3 is TGTGCCAGCAGTGTAGGGGATCTTGGGCAGCCCCAGCATTTT. As protein: CASSVGDLGQPQHF. The full variable domain, completed using reference TRBV2 and TRBJ1-5, is EPEVTQTPSHQVTQMGQEVILRCVPISNHLYFYWYRQILGQKVEFLVSFYNNEISEKSEIFDDQFSVERPDGSNFTLKIRSTKLEDSAMYFCASSVGDLGQPQHFGDGTRLSIL.

The rearrangement links TRBV2 to TRBJ1-5; D is unclear. Trimming took 10 bases from V and 3 from J, leaving 25 bases between them. The CDR3 contains 17 residues. Germline values: CDR1 SNHLY, CDR2 FYNNEI. The CDR3 region is CATRKEGSRGPNQPQHF. The DNA for the CDR3 is TGTGCCACCAGAAAGGAAGGTTCAAGAGGCCCCAATCAGCCCCAGCATTTT.

This chain links TRBV6-5 with TRBJ1-3; a possible D gene is TRBD1 (5 bases). This CDR3 contains 14 residues. The germline V gene has CDR1 MNHEY and CDR2 SVGAGI. V was cut by 5 bases and J by 1 base, with 9 bases left in between. The CDR3 nucleotides are TGTGCCAGCAGTGGACACCTATCTGGAAACACCATATATTTT. Protein product: CASSGHLSGNTIYF.

The J gene is TRBJ1-1, the V gene TRBV27, with a weak D call TRBD1 (6 bases). With 4 bases removed from V and 2 bases from J, the gap between germline ends came to 23 bases. The CDR3 is made up of 18 amino acids. Germline V lookup: CDR1 MNHEY, CDR2 SMNVEV (reference sequence). The CDR3 loop is CASSSLQGTATVNTEAFF. The CDR3 coding sequence is TGTGCCAGCAGTTCACTACAGGGAACGGCGACGGTAAACACTGAAGCTTTCTTT.

V and J are TRBV18 and TRBJ1-1; possible D gene TRBD1, 6 bases. This CDR3 has 14 residues. Per germline, CDR1 KGHSH and CDR2 LQKENI. With 3 bases removed from V and 5 bases from J, the gap between germline ends came to 13 bases. DNA for the CDR3: TGTGCCAGCTCACCCCGGACAGAGTTTACTGAAGCTTTCTTT. Protein: CASSPRTEFTEAFF.

V is TRBV5-6 and J is TRBJ2-7, with 8 bases that match TRBD1. Losses at the gene ends were 4 bases for V and 4 bases for J; bases not matched to a gene: 1. This CDR3 spans 12 amino acids. In germline, CDR1 is SGHDT, CDR2 YYEEEE. The CDR3, as DNA: TGTGCCAGCAGCCGGACAGGGTACGAGCAGTACTTC. Protein: CASSRTGYEQYF.

The chain recombines TRBV4-1 with TRBJ1-3, with D possibly being TRBD1 (5 bases). CDR1 is MGHRA, CDR2 YSYEKL, per germline. The CDR3 runs 17 residues. The V end lost 4 bases, the J end lost 3 bases, and 19 bases lay between the germline ends. The CDR3 here is CASSPVMAGQGGNTIYF. Written as DNA, the CDR3 is TGCGCCAGCAGCCCGGTGATGGCAGGGCAAGGTGGAAACACCATATATTTT.

V usage is TRBV15 and J usage is TRBJ2-6; the D call may be TRBD1 or TRBD2 (5 bases each). The germline CDR1 and CDR2 sequences are LNHNV and YYDKDF (reference sequence). The CDR3 loop spans 15 amino acids. V was cut by 5 bases and J by 1 base, with 9 bases left in between. The CDR3 nucleotides read TGTGCCACCAGCCGTGGGGGATCTGGGGCCAACGTCCTGACTTTC. This translates into CATSRGGSGANVLTF.

V usage is TRBV7-9 and J usage is TRBJ1-5, with 7 bases identical to TRBD1. V was clipped by 1 base and J by 11 bases; unmatched bases: 11. CDR3 size: 15 residues. Germline V gene sequence: CDR1 SEHNR, CDR2 FQNEAQ (reference sequence). CDR3 loop: CASSLVGGGLNAQHF. The CDR3 DNA reads as TGTGCCAGCAGCTTAGTAGGGGGCGGCTTGAACGCCCAGCATTTT.

The V and J genes are TRBV5-8 and TRBJ1-2, with D unresolved. Germline V gene sequence: CDR1 SGHTS, CDR2 YDEGEE. This CDR3 region has 11 residues. The V end lost 1 base, the J end lost 5 bases, and 3 bases lay between the germline ends. CDR3 sequence reads: CASSLSYGYTF. In nucleotides, the CDR3 is TGTGCCAGCAGCTTGAGTTATGGCTACACCTTC.